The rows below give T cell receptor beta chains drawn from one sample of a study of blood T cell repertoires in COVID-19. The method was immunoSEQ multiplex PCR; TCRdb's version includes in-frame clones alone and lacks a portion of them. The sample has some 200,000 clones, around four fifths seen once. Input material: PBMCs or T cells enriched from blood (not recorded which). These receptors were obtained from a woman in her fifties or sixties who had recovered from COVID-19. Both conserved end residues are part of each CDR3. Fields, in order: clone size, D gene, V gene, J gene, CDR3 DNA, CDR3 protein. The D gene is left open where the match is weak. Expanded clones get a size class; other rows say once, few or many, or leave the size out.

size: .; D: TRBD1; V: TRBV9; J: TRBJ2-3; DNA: TGTGCCAGCAGCGTAGGGACAGGGAGCCGCACAGATACGCAGTATTTT; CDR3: CASSVGTGSRTDTQYF
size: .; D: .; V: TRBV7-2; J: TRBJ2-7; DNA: TGTGCCAGCAGCACGAGCTCCTACGAGCAGTACTTC; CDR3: CASSTSSYEQYF
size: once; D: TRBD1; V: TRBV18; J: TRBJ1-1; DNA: TGTGCCAGCTCACCGACAGGGTCGGGTACTGAAGCTTTCTTT; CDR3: CASSPTGSGTEAFF
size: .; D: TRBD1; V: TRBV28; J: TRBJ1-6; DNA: TGTGCCAGCAGTTTATGGGGACAGGGGCTACCACCCCTCCACTTT; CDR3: CASSLWGQGLPPLHF
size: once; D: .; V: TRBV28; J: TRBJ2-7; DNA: TGTGCCAGCACCCCGTGGAGGGGCGGTTACGAGCAGTACTTC; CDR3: CASTPWRGGYEQYF
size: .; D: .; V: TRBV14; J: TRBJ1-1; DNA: TGTGCCAGCAGCCCCCGGGGGGGGCTAAGGGGCACTGAAGCTTTCTTT; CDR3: CASSPRGGLRGTEAFF
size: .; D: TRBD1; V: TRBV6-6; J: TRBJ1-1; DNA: TGTGCCAGCAGTCCGGACAGGGGGCTAATTGACACTGAAGCTTTCTTT; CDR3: CASSPDRGLIDTEAFF
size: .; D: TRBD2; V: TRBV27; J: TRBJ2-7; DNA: TGTGCCAGCAGGGTGAGTCTAGCGGGAGCTTACGAGCAGTACTTC; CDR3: CASRVSLAGAYEQYF
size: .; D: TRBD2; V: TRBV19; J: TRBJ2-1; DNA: TGTGCCAGTACCTTTAGCGGGAGCGCGGTGCATGAGCAGTTCTTC; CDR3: CASTFSGSAVHEQFF
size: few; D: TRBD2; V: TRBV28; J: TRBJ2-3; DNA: TGTGCCAGCAGTTTGTTAGCGGGAGGGCCAGCAGATACGCAGTATTTT; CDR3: CASSLLAGGPADTQYF
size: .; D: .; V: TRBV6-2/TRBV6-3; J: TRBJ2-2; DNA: TGTGCCAGCAGTTACCATAAGCTGGGGGAGCTGTTTTTT; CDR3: CASSYHKLGELFF
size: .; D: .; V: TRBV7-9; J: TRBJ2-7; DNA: TGTGCCAGCAGCTTACGAATGGCGGGTTTCTACGAGCAGTACTTC; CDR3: CASSLRMAGFYEQYF
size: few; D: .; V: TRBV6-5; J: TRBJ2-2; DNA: TGTGCCATCCAACGGGACACCGGGGAGCTGTTTTTT; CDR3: CAIQRDTGELFF
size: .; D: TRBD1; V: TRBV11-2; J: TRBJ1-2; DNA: TGTGCCAGCAGCTTAGGTATGGGACAGTTTACTGATGGCTACACCTTC; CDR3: CASSLGMGQFTDGYTF
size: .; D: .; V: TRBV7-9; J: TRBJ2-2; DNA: TGTGCCAGCAGCGCCTCGCGGGATACCGGGGAGCTGTTTTTT; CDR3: CASSASRDTGELFF
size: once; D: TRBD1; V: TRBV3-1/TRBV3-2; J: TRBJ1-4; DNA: TGTGCCAGCAGCCAAAAGACAGGGGGCGTTGAAAAACTGTTTTTT; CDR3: CASSQKTGGVEKLFF